This entry concerns a single T cell receptor beta chain. Antigen: not known. This sample is part of a study of cytomegalovirus exposure and HLA in healthy donors. With 7 bases removed from V and 4 bases from J, the gap between germline ends came to 10 bases. The CDR3 runs 12 residues. From germline, CDR1 is MNHNS and CDR2 SASEGT. PCR used 60 Vbeta primers and 13 Jbeta primers. In the original analysis: Unique TCR beta chains totaled roughly 79 million in a later count, with around 11 million of them shared. Data came from immunoSEQ multiplex PCR; TCRdb stores just in-frame clones and leaves some out. Clone size and the V and J calls come from that table; the DNA yielded D and trimming. This table holds 110,000 or so clones, approximately 69% found once. The study, taken as a whole, reports: The study reported that TCR beta sequences accurately predicted HLA-A and HLA-B alleles in most subjects. Immune exposure information available was restricted to CMV serostatus. Data from an earlier analysis indicated that most TCR beta V segments were productive either about 87% or about 30% of the time.

The sequence derives from a woman in her forties in good health and CMV-seropositive. What was sequenced was PBMCs. This chain connects TRBV6-1 to TRBJ1-2, with no clear D. Here the CDR3 DNA reads TGTGCCAGCAAAGAGGGCGCCTATGGCTACACCTTC. Translation: CASKEGAYGYTF.